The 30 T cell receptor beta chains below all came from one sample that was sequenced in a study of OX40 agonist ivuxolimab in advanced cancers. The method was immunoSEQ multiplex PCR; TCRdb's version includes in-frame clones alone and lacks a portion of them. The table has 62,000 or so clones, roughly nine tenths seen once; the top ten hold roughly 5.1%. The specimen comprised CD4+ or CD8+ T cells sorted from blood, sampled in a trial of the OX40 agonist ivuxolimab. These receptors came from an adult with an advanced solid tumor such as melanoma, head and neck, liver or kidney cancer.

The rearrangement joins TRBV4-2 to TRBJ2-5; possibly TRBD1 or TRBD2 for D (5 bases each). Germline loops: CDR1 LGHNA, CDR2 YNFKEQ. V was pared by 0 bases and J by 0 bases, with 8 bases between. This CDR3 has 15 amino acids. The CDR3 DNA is TGTGCCAGCAGCCAAGATCCGGGACACCAAGAGACCCAGTACTTC. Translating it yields CASSQDPGHQETQYF.

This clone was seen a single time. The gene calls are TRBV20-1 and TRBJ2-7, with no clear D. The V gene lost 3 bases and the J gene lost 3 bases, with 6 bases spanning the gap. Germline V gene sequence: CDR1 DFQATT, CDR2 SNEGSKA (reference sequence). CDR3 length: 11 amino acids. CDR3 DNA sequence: TGCAGTGCTAGCCTCATCTACGAGCAGTACTTC. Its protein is CSASLIYEQYF.

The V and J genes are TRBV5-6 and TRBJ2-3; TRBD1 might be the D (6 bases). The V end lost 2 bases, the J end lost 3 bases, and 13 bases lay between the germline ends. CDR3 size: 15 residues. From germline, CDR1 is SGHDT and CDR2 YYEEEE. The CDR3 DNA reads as TGTGCCAGCAGCTTCAGGGGTGTGGGGACAGATACGCAGTATTTT. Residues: CASSFRGVGTDTQYF. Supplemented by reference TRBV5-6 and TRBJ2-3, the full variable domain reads DAGVTQSPTHLIKTRGQQVTLRCSPKSGHDTVSWYQQALGQGPQFIFQYYEEEERQRGNFPDRFSGHQFPNYSSELNVNALLLGDSALYLCASSFRGVGTDTQYFGPGTRLTVL.

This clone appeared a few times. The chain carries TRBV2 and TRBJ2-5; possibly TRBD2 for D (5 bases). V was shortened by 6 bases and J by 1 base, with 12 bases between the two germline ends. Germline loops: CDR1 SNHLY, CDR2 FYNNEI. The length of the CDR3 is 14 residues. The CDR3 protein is CASRLRGIQETQYF. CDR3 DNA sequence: TGTGCCAGCAGATTACGGGGTATCCAAGAGACCCAGTACTTC.

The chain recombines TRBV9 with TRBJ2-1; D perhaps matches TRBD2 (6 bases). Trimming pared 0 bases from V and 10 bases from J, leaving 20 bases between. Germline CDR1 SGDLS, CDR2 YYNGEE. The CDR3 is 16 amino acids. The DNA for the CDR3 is TGTGCCAGCAGCGTAGAAGGGACTGGTCGGAGGGTCGAGCAGTTCTTC. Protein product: CASSVEGTGRRVEQFF. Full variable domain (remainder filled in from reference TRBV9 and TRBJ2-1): DSGVTQTPKHLITATGQRVTLRCSPRSGDLSVYWYQQSLDQGLQFLIQYYNGEERAKGNILERFSAQQFPDLHSELNLSSLELGDSALYFCASSVEGTGRRVEQFFGPGTRLTVL.

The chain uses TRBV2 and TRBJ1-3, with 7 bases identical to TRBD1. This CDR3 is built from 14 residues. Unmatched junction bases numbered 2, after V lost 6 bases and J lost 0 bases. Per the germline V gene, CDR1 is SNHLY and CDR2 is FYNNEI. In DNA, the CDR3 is TGTGCCAGCAGGGACAGGACCTCTGGAAACACCATATATTTT. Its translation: CASRDRTSGNTIYF. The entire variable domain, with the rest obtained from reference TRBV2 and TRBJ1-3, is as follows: EPEVTQTPSHQVTQMGQEVILRCVPISNHLYFYWYRQILGQKVEFLVSFYNNEISEKSEIFDDQFSVERPDGSNFTLKIRSTKLEDSAMYFCASRDRTSGNTIYFGEGSWLTVV.

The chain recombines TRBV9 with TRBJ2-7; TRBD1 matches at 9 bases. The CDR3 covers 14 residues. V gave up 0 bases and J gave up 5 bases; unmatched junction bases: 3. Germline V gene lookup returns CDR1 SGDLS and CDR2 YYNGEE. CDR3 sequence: CASSVGQGDHEQYF. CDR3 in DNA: TGTGCCAGCAGCGTAGGACAGGGGGACCACGAGCAGTACTTC.

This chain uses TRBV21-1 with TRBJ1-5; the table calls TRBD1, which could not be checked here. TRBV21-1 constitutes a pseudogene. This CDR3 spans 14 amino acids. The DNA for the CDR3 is TGTGCCAGTAGACCCGGGACAATTGATCAGCCCCAGCATTTT. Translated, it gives CASRPGTIDQPQHF.

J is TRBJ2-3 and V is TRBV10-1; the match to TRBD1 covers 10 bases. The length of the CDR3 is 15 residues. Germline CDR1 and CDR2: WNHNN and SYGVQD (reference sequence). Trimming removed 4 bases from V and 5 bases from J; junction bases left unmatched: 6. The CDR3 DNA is TGCGCCAGCAGTGCCGCGACAGGGGGCAAAGATACGCAGTATTTT. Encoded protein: CASSAATGGKDTQYF.

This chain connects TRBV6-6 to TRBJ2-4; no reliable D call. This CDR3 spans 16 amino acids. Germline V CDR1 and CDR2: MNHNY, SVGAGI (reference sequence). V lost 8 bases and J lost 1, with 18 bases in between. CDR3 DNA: TGTGCCAGCCAGCCAGGCCCGAATTGGGCCAAAAACATTCAGTACTTC. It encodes CASQPGPNWAKNIQYF.

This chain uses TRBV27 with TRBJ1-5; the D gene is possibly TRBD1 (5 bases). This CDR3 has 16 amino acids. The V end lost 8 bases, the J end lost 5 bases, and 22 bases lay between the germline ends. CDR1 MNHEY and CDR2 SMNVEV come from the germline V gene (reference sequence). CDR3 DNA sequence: TGTGCCAGCTCACTCCCCCCAGGGTCGGGCGATCAGCCCCAGCATTTT. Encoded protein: CASSLPPGSGDQPQHF.

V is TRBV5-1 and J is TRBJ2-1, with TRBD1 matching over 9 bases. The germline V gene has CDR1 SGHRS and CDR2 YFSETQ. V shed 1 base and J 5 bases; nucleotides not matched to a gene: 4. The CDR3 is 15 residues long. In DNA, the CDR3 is TGCGCCAGCAGCTTGCGGACAGGGGAAAACAATGAGCAGTTCTTC. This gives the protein CASSLRTGENNEQFF.

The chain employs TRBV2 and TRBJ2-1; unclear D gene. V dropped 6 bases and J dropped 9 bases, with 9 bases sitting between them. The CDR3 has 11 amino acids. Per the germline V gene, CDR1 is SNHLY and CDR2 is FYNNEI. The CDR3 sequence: CASRQGSEQFF. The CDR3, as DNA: TGTGCCAGCAGGCAAGGGTCTGAGCAGTTCTTC.

The CDR3 here is CASSLLAGGLGETQYF. DNA for the CDR3: TGTGCCAGCAGTTTACTAGCGGGAGGACTCGGGGAGACCCAGTACTTC. This chain connects TRBV6-6 to TRBJ2-5, with 12 bases matching TRBD2. V shed 4 bases and J 5 bases; nucleotides not matched to a gene: 8. Germline assignment: CDR1 MNHNY and CDR2 SVGAGI (reference sequence). The CDR3 sequence is 16 residues long.

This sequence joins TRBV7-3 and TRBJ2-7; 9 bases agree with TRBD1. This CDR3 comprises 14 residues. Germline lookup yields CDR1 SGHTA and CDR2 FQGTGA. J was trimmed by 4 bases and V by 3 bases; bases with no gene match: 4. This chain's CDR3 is CASSLGQGQYEQYF. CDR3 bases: TGTGCCAGCAGCTTGGGACAGGGTCAATACGAGCAGTACTTC.

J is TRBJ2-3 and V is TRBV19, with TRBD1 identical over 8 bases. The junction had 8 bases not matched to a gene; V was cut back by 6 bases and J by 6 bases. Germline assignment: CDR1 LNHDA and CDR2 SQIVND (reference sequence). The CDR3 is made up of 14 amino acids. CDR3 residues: CASSQTGARDTQYF. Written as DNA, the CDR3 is TGTGCCAGTAGCCAGACAGGGGCCCGCGATACGCAGTATTTT.

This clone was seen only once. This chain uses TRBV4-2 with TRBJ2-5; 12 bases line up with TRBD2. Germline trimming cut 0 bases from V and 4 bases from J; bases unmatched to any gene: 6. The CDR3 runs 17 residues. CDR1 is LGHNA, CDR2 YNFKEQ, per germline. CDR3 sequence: CASSQEAAGLAGETQYF. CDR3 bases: TGTGCCAGCAGCCAAGAGGCCGCGGGACTAGCGGGAGAGACCCAGTACTTC.

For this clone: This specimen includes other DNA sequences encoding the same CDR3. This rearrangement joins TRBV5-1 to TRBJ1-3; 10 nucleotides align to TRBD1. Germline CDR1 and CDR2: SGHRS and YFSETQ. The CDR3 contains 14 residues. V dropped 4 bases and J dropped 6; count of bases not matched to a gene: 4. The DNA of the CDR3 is TGCGCCAGCAGCCGGACAGGGGGGGAAAACACCATATATTTT. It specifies CASSRTGGENTIYF.

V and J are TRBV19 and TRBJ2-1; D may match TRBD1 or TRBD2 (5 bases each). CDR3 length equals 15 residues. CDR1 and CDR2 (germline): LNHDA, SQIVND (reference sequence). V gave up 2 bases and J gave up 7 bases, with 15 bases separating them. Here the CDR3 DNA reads TGTGCCAGTAGTATAAGGTGGGACCCACTTAATGAGCAGTTCTTC. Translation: CASSIRWDPLNEQFF.

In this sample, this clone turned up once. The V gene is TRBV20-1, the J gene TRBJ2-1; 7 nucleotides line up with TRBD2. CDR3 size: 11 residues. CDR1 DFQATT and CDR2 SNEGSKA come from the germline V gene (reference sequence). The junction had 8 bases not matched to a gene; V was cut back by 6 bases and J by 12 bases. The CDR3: CSAIPGGRQFF. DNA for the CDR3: TGCAGTGCGATCCCGGGGGGTAGGCAGTTCTTC.

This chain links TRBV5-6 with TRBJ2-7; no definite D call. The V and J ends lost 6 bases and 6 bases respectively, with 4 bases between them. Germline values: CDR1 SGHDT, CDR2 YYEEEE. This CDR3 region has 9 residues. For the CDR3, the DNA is TGTGCCAGCATGGGCGAGCAGTACTTC. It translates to CASMGEQYF.

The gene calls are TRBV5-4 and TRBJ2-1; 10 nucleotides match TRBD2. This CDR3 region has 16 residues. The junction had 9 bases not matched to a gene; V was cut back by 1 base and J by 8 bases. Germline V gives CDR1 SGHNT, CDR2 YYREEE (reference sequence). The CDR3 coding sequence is TGTGCCAGCAGCTTGCGGGCTAGCGGGAGTCTGGATGAGCAGTTCTTC. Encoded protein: CASSLRASGSLDEQFF. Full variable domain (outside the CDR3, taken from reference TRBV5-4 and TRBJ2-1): ETGVTQSPTHLIKTRGQQVTLRCSSQSGHNTVSWYQQALGQGPQFIFQYYREEENGRGNFPPRFSGLQFPNYSSELNVNALELDDSALYLCASSLRASGSLDEQFFGPGTRLTVL.

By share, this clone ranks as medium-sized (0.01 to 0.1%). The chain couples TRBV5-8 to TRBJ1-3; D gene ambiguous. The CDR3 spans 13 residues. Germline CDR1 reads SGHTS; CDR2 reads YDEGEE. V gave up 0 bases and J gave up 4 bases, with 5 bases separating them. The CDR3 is CASSLERGNTIYF. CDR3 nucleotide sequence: TGTGCCAGCAGCTTGGAACGCGGAAACACCATATATTTT.

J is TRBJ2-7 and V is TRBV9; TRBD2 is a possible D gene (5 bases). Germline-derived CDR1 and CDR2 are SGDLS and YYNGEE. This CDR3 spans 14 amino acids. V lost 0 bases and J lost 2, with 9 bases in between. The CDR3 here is CASSVGSEAYEQYF. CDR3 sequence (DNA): TGTGCCAGCAGCGTAGGGTCGGAGGCCTACGAGCAGTACTTC.

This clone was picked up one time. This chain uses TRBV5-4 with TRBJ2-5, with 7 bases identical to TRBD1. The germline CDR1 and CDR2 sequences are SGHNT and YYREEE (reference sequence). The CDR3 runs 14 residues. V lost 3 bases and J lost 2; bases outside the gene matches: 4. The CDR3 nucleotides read TGTGCCAGCAGCTACCCGGGACAGCAAGAGACCCAGTACTTC. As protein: CASSYPGQQETQYF. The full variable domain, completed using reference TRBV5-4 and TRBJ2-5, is ETGVTQSPTHLIKTRGQQVTLRCSSQSGHNTVSWYQQALGQGPQFIFQYYREEENGRGNFPPRFSGLQFPNYSSELNVNALELDDSALYLCASSYPGQQETQYFGPGTRLLVL.

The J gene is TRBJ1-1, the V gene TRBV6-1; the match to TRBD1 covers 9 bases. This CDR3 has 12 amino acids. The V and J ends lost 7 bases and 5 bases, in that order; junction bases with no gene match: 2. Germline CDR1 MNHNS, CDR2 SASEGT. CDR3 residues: CASNRGQTEAFF. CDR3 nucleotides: TGTGCCAGCAACAGGGGGCAAACTGAAGCTTTCTTT.

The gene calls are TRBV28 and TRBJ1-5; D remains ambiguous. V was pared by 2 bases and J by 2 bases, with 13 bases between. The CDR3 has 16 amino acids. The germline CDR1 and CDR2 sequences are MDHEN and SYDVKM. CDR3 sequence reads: CASSLISGSGNQPQHF. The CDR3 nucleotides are TGTGCCAGCAGTTTAATCTCGGGGAGTGGCAATCAGCCCCAGCATTTT.

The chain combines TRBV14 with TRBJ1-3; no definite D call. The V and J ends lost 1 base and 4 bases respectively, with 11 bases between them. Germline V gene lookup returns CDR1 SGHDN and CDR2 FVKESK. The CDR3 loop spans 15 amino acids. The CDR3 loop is CASSQGRGDGNTIYF. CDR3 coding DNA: TGTGCCAGCAGCCAAGGTCGGGGAGACGGAAACACCATATATTTT.

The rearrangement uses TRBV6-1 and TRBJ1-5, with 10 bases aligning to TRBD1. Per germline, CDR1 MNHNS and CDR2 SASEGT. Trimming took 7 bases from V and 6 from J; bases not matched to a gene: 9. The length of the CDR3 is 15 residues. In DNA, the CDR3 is TGTGCCAGCACTAGGGACAGGGGATTGGGTCAGCCCCAGCATTTT. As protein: CASTRDRGLGQPQHF.

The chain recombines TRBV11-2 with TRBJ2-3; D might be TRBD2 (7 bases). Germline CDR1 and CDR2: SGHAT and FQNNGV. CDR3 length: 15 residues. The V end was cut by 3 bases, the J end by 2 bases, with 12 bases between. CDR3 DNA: TGTGCCAGCAGCTTCCAAGGGGGGGCCACAGATACGCAGTATTTT. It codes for CASSFQGGATDTQYF. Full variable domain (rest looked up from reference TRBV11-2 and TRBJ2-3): EAGVAQSPRYKIIEKRQSVAFWCNPISGHATLYWYQQILGQGPKLLIQFQNNGVVDDSQLPKDRFSAERLKGVDSTLKIQPAKLEDSAVYLCASSFQGGATDTQYFGPGTRLTVL.